These 9 T cell receptor beta chains were sequenced from one sample in a study of response to subunit inactivated influenza vaccine. TCRdb reprocessed the RT-PCR reads via MiXCR and lists one record per CDR3 protein. The profile shows about 570,000 distinct CDR3 sequences, about an eighth of them singletons. This specimen was PBMCs from blood, taken on the day of vaccination. The receptors shown here come from a middle-aged man who received an inactivated influenza vaccine.

This clonotype was counted ten times or more. This chain joins TRBV5-1 and TRBJ2-2, with 11 bases lining up with TRBD1. After removal of 2 bases from V and 4 bases from J, the junction contained 4 bases not matched to a gene. The CDR3 is 16 residues long. The V gene's germline CDR1 is SGHRS and CDR2 YFSETQ. CDR3 residues: CASSFGTGGGTGELFF. DNA of the CDR3: TGCGCCAGCAGCTTTGGGACAGGGGGAGGCACCGGGGAGCTGTTTTTT.

The chain is built from TRBV5-1 and TRBJ2-2; 7 bases map to TRBD2. Germline-derived CDR1 and CDR2 are SGHRS and YFSETQ. J was trimmed by 4 bases and V by 4 bases; bases with no gene match: 7. This CDR3 is 15 amino acids long. The CDR3 coding sequence is TGCGCCAGCAGCGGGAGGGGCTACGGCACCGGGGAGCTGTTTTTT. Translation: CASSGRGYGTGELFF.

This clonotype has a handful of counts. The rearrangement uses TRBV7-2 and TRBJ2-1; no reliable D call. This CDR3 comprises 13 residues. Germline loops: CDR1 SGHTA, CDR2 FQGNSA. V lost 6 bases, J lost 10 bases, and 16 bases lay in between. The DNA for the CDR3 is TGTGCCAGCAGTCCCGTGGGTACGTGGGAGCAGTTCTTC. Protein product: CASSPVGTWEQFF.

The chain carries TRBV28 and TRBJ2-1; D not certain. Germline V gives CDR1 MDHEN, CDR2 SYDVKM. The CDR3 is made up of 12 amino acids. Trimming removed 3 bases at V and 9 bases at J, with 9 bases between. CDR3 coding DNA: TGTGCCAGCAGTTTGATAGTTGGTGAGCAGTTCTTC. It encodes CASSLIVGEQFF.

This clonotype was counted only a few times. This chain uses TRBV6-2 or TRBV6-3 with TRBJ2-1, with 7 bases matching TRBD2. The trim removed 8 bases at V and 2 bases at J, leaving 12 bases unmatched. Germline V gene data show CDR1 as MNHEY and CDR2 as SVGEGT. The CDR3 is 16 residues long. The CDR3 is CASHPTRGGPYNEQFF. The CDR3, as DNA: TGTGCCAGCCACCCCACGCGCGGGGGACCCTACAATGAGCAGTTCTTC.

This clonotype appeared a few times. V and J are TRBV5-4 and TRBJ2-3, with D tentatively TRBD2 (7 bases). V gave up 4 bases and J gave up 1 base, with 22 bases separating them. CDR3 length equals 18 residues. Germline V gene lookup returns CDR1 SGHNT and CDR2 YYREEE (reference sequence). DNA for the CDR3: TGTGCCAGCAGCAGACCCGAGGTCGGGGGGCCCCGCACAGATACGCAGTATTTT. Its protein product is CASSRPEVGGPRTDTQYF.

The J gene is TRBJ2-7, the V gene TRBV29-1; 10 positions match TRBD1. CDR1 is SQVTM, CDR2 ANQGSEA, per germline. CDR3 length: 11 amino acids. J gave up 6 bases and V 7 bases, and 3 bases lay outside the gene matches. Written as DNA, the CDR3 is TGCAGCGGCAGGACAGGGGGCGAGCAGTACTTC. Its protein product is CSGRTGGEQYF.

The chain combines TRBV11-1 with TRBJ2-3, with TRBD1 identical over 8 bases. The CDR3 spans 15 residues. Trimming cost V 5 bases and J 7 bases; bases outside gene matches: 11. From germline, CDR1 is SGHAT and CDR2 FQDESV (reference sequence). CDR3 coding DNA: TGTGCCAGCAGCAACCAATGGGGACAGGCAAATACGCAGTATTTT. Its protein product is CASSNQWGQANTQYF.

V and J are TRBV5-1 and TRBJ2-7; D unresolved. Trimming stripped 0 bases from V and 7 bases from J, with 8 bases between. This CDR3 is 12 amino acids long. Germline-derived CDR1 and CDR2 are SGHRS and YFSETQ. The CDR3 DNA is TGCGCCAGCAGCTTGGTCAACGAAGAGCAGTACTTC. Protein: CASSLVNEEQYF.